The rows below give T cell receptor beta chains drawn from one sample of a study of blood T cell repertoires in COVID-19. Profiling relied on immunoSEQ multiplex PCR, and the TCRdb table lists in-frame clones only, not all of them. This table holds around 250,000 clones, approximately 82% found once. The specimen sequenced was peripheral blood. These receptors originate from a woman aged 18-29 years with acute or convalescent COVID-19. Both conserved end residues are part of each CDR3. The D gene is left open where the match is weak. Expanded clones are given a class, and other clones once, few, many or no size at all.

clone_size,v_call,j_call,d_call,cdr3_aa,cdr3_nt
NA,TRBV11-3,TRBJ2-1,NA,CASGAGGVEGNEQFF,TGTGCCAGCGGGGCCGGGGGAGTGGAAGGGAATGAGCAGTTCTTC
once,TRBV6-5,TRBJ1-4,TRBD1,CASSYGTGGVNEKLFF,TGTGCCAGCAGTTACGGGACAGGGGGTGTTAATGAAAAACTGTTTTTT
NA,TRBV11-3,TRBJ2-1,NA,CASSLDLNEQFF,TGTGCCAGCAGCTTAGATCTCAATGAGCAGTTCTTC
once,TRBV10-1,TRBJ2-3,NA,CASSDGRGLDTQYF,TGCGCCAGCAGTGACGGCAGGGGATTGGATACGCAGTATTTT
once,TRBV2,TRBJ1-2,NA,CASSEDRTYGYTF,TGTGCCAGCAGTGAAGACAGGACCTATGGCTACACCTTC
once,TRBV6-6,TRBJ1-1,TRBD1,CASSPGQRVNTEAFF,TGTGCCAGCAGCCCGGGACAGAGGGTAAACACTGAAGCTTTCTTT
NA,TRBV6-5,TRBJ1-2,NA,CASSLDSGYGYTF,TGTGCCAGCAGCCTGGACTCGGGCTATGGCTACACCTTC
NA,TRBV13,TRBJ2-7,NA,CASSPGGAPLFEQYF,TGTGCCAGCAGCCCGGGTGGGGCGCCCCTTTTCGAGCAGTACTTC
once,TRBV12-3/TRBV12-4,TRBJ1-1,TRBD1,CASRRQGATEAFF,TGTGCCAGCAGGAGACAGGGGGCCACTGAAGCTTTCTTT
once,TRBV7-9,TRBJ1-1,NA,CASSLAVGTRADRGAFF,TGTGCCAGCAGCTTAGCGGTTGGGACACGGGCGGATCGTGGAGCTTTCTTT
NA,TRBV9,TRBJ1-5,NA,CASSVGQLNQPQHF,TGTGCCAGCAGCGTAGGACAGCTCAATCAGCCCCAGCATTTT